A selection of T cell receptor beta chains follows, all from one sample in a study of shared T cell receptors in the human thymus. Libraries were prepared by immunoSEQ multiplex PCR; TCRdb keeps only in-frame clonotypes and omits some of them. The repertoire holds approximately 730,000 clones, with over 75% as singletons. This sample was also put to use in a study of human thymus T cells.

The specimen was thymocytes. The receptors stem from a girl under three years old with a congenital heart defect. CDR3s include the opening cysteine and the closing phenylalanine or tryptophan. D genes are given only for firm matches. Part of the rows lack a size; the others show once, few, many or a class for expanded clones.

j_call,clone_size,d_call,v_call,cdr3_nt,cdr3_aa
TRBJ1-6,.,.,TRBV30,TGTGCCTGGAGCGGTCTGGTAGCGAATAATTCACCCCTCCACTTT,CAWSGLVANNSPLHF
TRBJ2-1,few,TRBD2,TRBV9,TGTGCCAGCAGCGCAACGGGGGGGAATGAGCAGTTCTTC,CASSATGGNEQFF
TRBJ1-2,.,.,TRBV19,TGTGCCAGTACCGCAGGGAGGAATGGCTACACCTTC,CASTAGRNGYTF
TRBJ1-5,.,.,TRBV19,TGTGCCAGTAGTGGCAGGGAAGGGGGCAATCAGCCCCAGCATTTT,CASSGREGGNQPQHF
TRBJ2-5,.,TRBD2,TRBV4-3,TGCGCCAGCAGCCAAGTCCCTAGCGGGAGCCAAGAGACCCAGTACTTC,CASSQVPSGSQETQYF
TRBJ1-1,.,.,TRBV6-6,TGTGCCAGCATTCCAGACTACGGCACTGAAGCTTTCTTT,CASIPDYGTEAFF
TRBJ1-1,.,.,TRBV27,TGTGCCAGCAGTCCCCACCCCGGACAGAGACCCCTGTCCTCTGAAGCTTTCTTT,CASSPHPGQRPLSSEAFF
TRBJ2-1,.,TRBD2,TRBV6-5,TGTGCCAGCAGTTATCTAGCGGCAAACAATGAGCAGTTCTTC,CASSYLAANNEQFF
TRBJ1-2,.,.,TRBV9,TGTGCCAGCAGCGTAGCTCCGCTGGGAGTTCCCTATGGCTACACCTTC,CASSVAPLGVPYGYTF
TRBJ1-6,.,.,TRBV15,TGTGCCACCAGCAGAGATATCGGGGTCGGGCATTCACCCCTCCACTTT,CATSRDIGVGHSPLHF
TRBJ2-2,.,.,TRBV9,TGTGCCAGCAGCGTGACTTGGTACCCCAATGTTTTTTCGAACACCGGGGAGCTGTTTTTT,CASSVTWYPNVFSNTGELFF